This T cell receptor (beta chain) is drawn from a study of low-dose radiotherapy and immunotherapy resistance in tumors. Overall study context: Cohort 1 got 0.5 Gy per fraction every 2 weeks, 6.5 Gy in total.

The CDR3 is made up of 17 amino acids. Per germline, CDR1 DFQATT and CDR2 SNEGSKA (reference sequence). V was clipped by 4 bases and J by 4 bases; unmatched bases: 16. Primers targeting TRAV and TRBV primed first-strand cDNA, covering alpha and beta chains. PCR amplification of the TCRs was performed with Phusion for 20 PCR cycles, and it relied on a constant-region primer together with a V-primer adapter. TCRdb re-called the reads with MiXCR, one entry per CDR3 protein. The sample lists around 79,000 distinct CDR3 sequences, under 20% seen once, with 5% to 7% in the top ten. This clonotype was observed at least ten times. Stated time point: before trial treatment. As their treatment, donors received nivolumab, ipilimumab, aspirin, low-dose cyclophosphamide and low-dose radiotherapy.

This TCR was recovered from a male donor with prostate cancer. The V and J genes are TRBV20-1 and TRBJ2-5; TRBD2 matches 9 bases. The source was PBMCs, collected before treatment. The CDR3 DNA reads TGCAGTGCTAACGGAGCTAGCGGGGCCTACCACCCAGAGACCCAGTACTTC. It codes for CSANGASGAYHPETQYF.